This TCR beta chain was observed in a study of CD8 T cells in ankylosing spondylitis. The trim removed 0 bases at V and 5 bases at J, leaving 5 bases unmatched. CDR1 and CDR2 (germline): LGHNA, YNFKEQ. This CDR3 region has 15 residues. TCRdb reanalysed the 5' RACE reads using MiXCR and keeps one entry per CDR3 protein. The sample shows approximately 340,000 distinct CDR3 sequences, roughly 14% of them seen only once. V usage is TRBV4-2 and J usage is TRBJ2-5; 8 bases are shared with TRBD1. The sequence came from a male donor with ankylosing spondylitis or in good health (not recorded which). The specimen sequenced was blood, either unsorted or a sorted T cell fraction (not recorded which). CDR3 protein: CASSQDQQGVETQYF. The DNA for the CDR3 is TGTGCCAGCAGCCAAGATCAACAGGGGGTGGAGACCCAGTACTTC.